This TCR beta chain was sequenced during a study of T cell responses to AZD1222 COVID-19 vaccine. Study results and caveats: Donor demographics were predominantly white British with a female majority; clonal diversity may be underestimated. Spike-specific TCRs gained breadth and depth after people received two AZD1222 doses. CD4 TCRs associated with vaccination spanned spike, dominating at 160-218 and 743-854.

With 2 bases removed from V and 4 bases from J, the gap between germline ends came to 14 bases. Germline V gene lookup returns CDR1 MNHEY and CDR2 SMNVEV (reference sequence). The length of the CDR3 is 15 residues. Of note for this clone: Its cognate antigen is unknown.

Profiled with immunoSEQ multiplex PCR; TCRdb holds only in-frame clones, not every one. The sample records around 170,000 clones, 90% being singletons. This rearrangement joins TRBV27 to TRBJ1-1, with TRBD1 as a possible D gene (6 bases). The TCR originated in an adult in good health. Sequenced here: peripheral blood, sampled on day 0 of AZD1222 vaccination. DNA of the CDR3: TGTGCCAGCAGTTTAGTAGCTACAGGGAGCACTGAAGCTTTCTTT. Amino acid sequence: CASSLVATGSTEAFF.